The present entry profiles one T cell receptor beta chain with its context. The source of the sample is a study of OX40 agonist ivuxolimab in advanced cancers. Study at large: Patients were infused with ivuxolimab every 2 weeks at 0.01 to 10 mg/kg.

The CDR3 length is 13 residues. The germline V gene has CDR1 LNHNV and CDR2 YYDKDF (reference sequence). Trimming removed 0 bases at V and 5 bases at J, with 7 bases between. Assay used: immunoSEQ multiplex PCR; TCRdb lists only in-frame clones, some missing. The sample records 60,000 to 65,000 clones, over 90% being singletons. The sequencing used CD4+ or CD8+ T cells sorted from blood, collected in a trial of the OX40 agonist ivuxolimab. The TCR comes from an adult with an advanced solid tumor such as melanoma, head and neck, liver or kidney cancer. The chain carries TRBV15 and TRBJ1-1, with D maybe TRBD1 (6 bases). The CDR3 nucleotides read TGTGCCACCAGCAGAGAAACAGGGACTGAAGCTTTCTTT. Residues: CATSRETGTEAFF.